The 29 T cell receptor beta chains presented below share a single source sample, sequenced in a study of CD8 T cells in Susac syndrome (dated by TCRdb to the late 2010s). The library was prepared using the immunoSEQ multiplex PCR assay. RNA was extracted with the RNeasy kit and roughly 0.45 to 1 ug was reverse transcribed using random hexamers. TCRdb redid the processing of the public reads, applying fastp at Q25 and MiXCR, and retained in-frame beta chains. Entries that share a CDR3 protein sequence are merged under the most common genes and DNA. This sample holds about 250,000 distinct CDR3 sequences; 85% to 95% were observed only once. The ten largest clones take up roughly 0.07% of the sample. The sample consisted of CD4+ T cells from PBMCs. Source of these receptors: a human donor with multiple sclerosis.

The J gene is TRBJ1-1, the V gene TRBV14; D is unclear. From germline, CDR1 is SGHDN and CDR2 FVKESK. The CDR3 runs to 12 residues. With 1 base removed from V and 11 bases from J, the gap between germline ends came to 11 bases. The CDR3 loop reads CASSQARRAAFF. The CDR3 DNA reads as TGTGCCAGCAGCCAAGCCAGACGGGCGGCTTTCTTT.

The V call is TRBV20-1, the J call TRBJ2-3, with D hard to call. From germline, CDR1 is DFQATT and CDR2 SNEGSKA (reference sequence). Trimming removed 0 bases at V and 10 bases at J, with 11 bases between. The CDR3 is 12 amino acids. The CDR3 bases are TGCAGTGCTAGAGATCTCAGGAAAGCGCAGTATTTT. It encodes CSARDLRKAQYF.

The V gene is TRBV23-1, the J gene TRBJ2-1; the match to TRBD2 covers 13 bases. TRBV23-1 is an ORF for which the function is uncertain. J lost 2 bases, V lost 2 bases, and 3 bases had no gene match. This CDR3 comprises 17 residues. The CDR3 loop is CASSQTGTSGTYNEQFF. Here the CDR3 DNA reads TGCGCCAGCAGTCAAACGGGGACTAGCGGGACCTACAATGAGCAGTTCTTC.

This chain links TRBV30 with TRBJ2-1, with 7 bases fitting TRBD2. The CDR3 runs 14 residues. From germline, CDR1 is GTSNPN and CDR2 SVGIG (reference sequence). Unmatched junction bases numbered 3, after V lost 4 bases and J lost 0 bases. The CDR3 coding sequence is TGTGCCTGGAATCGCGGGAGCTCCTACAATGAGCAGTTCTTC. Protein sequence: CAWNRGSSYNEQFF. The full variable domain, rest sourced from reference TRBV30 and TRBJ2-1, is SQTIHQWPATLVQPVGSPLSLECTVEGTSNPNLYWYRQAAGRGLQLLFYSVGIGQISSEVPQNLSASRPQDRQFILSSKKLLLSDSGFYLCAWNRGSSYNEQFFGPGTRLTVL.

V usage is TRBV7-8 and J usage is TRBJ2-3, with 8 bases lining up with TRBD1. The CDR3 sequence is 16 residues long. With 5 bases clipped from V and 3 bases from J, the junction kept 10 bases outside the gene matches. Germline CDR1 and CDR2: SGHVS and FQNEAQ. The CDR3 nucleotides are TGTGCCAGCAGCCCTGAAACAGGGGGATGGACAGATACGCAGTATTTT. It specifies CASSPETGGWTDTQYF.

The chain couples TRBV25-1 to TRBJ1-6; 7 bases match TRBD1. CDR3 length equals 15 residues. The germline V gene has CDR1 MGHDK and CDR2 SYGVNS. V was pared by 2 bases and J by 10 bases, with 8 bases of the junction left unmatched. CDR3 sequence reads: CASSERDSRVSPLHF. The CDR3 nucleotides read TGTGCCAGCAGTGAACGGGACAGCCGCGTCTCACCCCTCCACTTT.

The chain combines TRBV6-5 with TRBJ1-2; tentative D call: TRBD1 (5 bases). The CDR3 sequence is 13 residues long. From germline, CDR1 is MNHEY and CDR2 SVGAGI. The V end lost 1 base, the J end lost 8 bases, and 11 bases lay between the germline ends. The CDR3 nucleotides read TGTGCCAGCAGTTACTTCCCCTGGGGCGGCTACACCTTC. Amino acids: CASSYFPWGGYTF.

The rearrangement links TRBV5-4 to TRBJ1-1; D call uncertain. In germline, CDR1 is SGHNT, CDR2 YYREEE (reference sequence). The V and J ends lost 5 bases and 2 bases respectively, with 13 bases between them. The CDR3 length is 14 residues. CDR3 residues: CASRLRGANTEAFF. The DNA for the CDR3 is TGTGCCAGCAGGCTAAGAGGAGCCAACACTGAAGCTTTCTTT.

DNA for the CDR3: TGCGCCAGCAGTCCGCGGACGTTAGATACGCAGTATTTT. The encoded protein is CASSPRTLDTQYF. The chain combines TRBV23-1 with TRBJ2-3; no definite D call. TRBV23-1 is recorded as an ORF, its role being uncertain. Trimming shortened V by 4 bases and J by 5 bases, and 10 bases separated the two germline ends. This CDR3 region has 13 residues.

V usage is TRBV30 and J usage is TRBJ2-1; D unclear. The CDR3 has 13 residues. Trimming removed 0 bases from V and 5 bases from J, with 8 bases in between. Germline V CDR1 and CDR2: GTSNPN, SVGIG (reference sequence). The CDR3 coding sequence is TGTGCCTGGAGTGTCTGGAGTAACAATGAGCAGTTCTTC. Amino acids: CAWSVWSNNEQFF. The full variable domain, completed using reference TRBV30 and TRBJ2-1, is SQTIHQWPATLVQPVGSPLSLECTVEGTSNPNLYWYRQAAGRGLQLLFYSVGIGQISSEVPQNLSASRPQDRQFILSSKKLLLSDSGFYLCAWSVWSNNEQFFGPGTRLTVL.

The J gene is TRBJ2-4, the V gene TRBV5-6, with D perhaps being TRBD1 or TRBD2 (6 bases each). V lost 2 bases, J lost 9 bases, and 15 bases lay in between. Germline V lookup: CDR1 SGHDT, CDR2 YYEEEE. The CDR3 length is 14 residues. The CDR3 reads CASSFGGHGGIQYF. The CDR3 DNA reads TGTGCCAGCAGCTTTGGGGGGCACGGCGGCATTCAGTACTTC.

Written as DNA, the CDR3 is TGTGCCAGCAGCTTAGTGGGCTATCAAGAGACCCAGTACTTC. Encoded protein: CASSLVGYQETQYF. The chain links TRBV7-2 to TRBJ2-5, with unresolved D. CDR1 SGHTA and CDR2 FQGNSA come from the germline V gene. The V end was cut by 1 base, the J end by 2 bases, with 8 bases between. CDR3 length: 14 residues.

V usage is TRBV11-3 and J usage is TRBJ2-3; D not certain. CDR1 and CDR2 from the germline V gene are SGHNT and YENEEA. The CDR3 spans 13 residues. Trimming shortened V by 0 bases and J by 10 bases, and 11 bases separated the two germline ends. CDR3 nucleotide sequence: TGTGCCAGCAGCTTAGACAGACTTGGGGCGCAGTATTTT. Translating it yields CASSLDRLGAQYF.

The V call is TRBV6-1, the J call TRBJ2-7; 11 nucleotides match TRBD2. This CDR3 is built from 19 residues. Trimming at V came to 4 bases and at J to 3 bases, leaving 17 bases not matched to a gene. The germline V gene has CDR1 MNHNS and CDR2 SASEGT. The CDR3 loop reads CASSALGGTSGGGIYEQYV. The DNA of the CDR3 is TGTGCCAGCAGTGCCCTTGGAGGGACTAGCGGAGGGGGTATCTACGAGCAGTACGTC.

J is TRBJ2-7 and V is TRBV7-2; 7 bases map to TRBD1. Germline V gene data show CDR1 as SGHTA and CDR2 as FQGNSA. V dropped 5 bases and J dropped 6; count of bases not matched to a gene: 7. The CDR3 loop spans 13 amino acids. CDR3 bases: TGTGCCAGCAGCGCGCAGACAGGGTTCGAGCAGTACTTC. Translation gives CASSAQTGFEQYF.

The V call is TRBV14, the J call TRBJ1-2; no definite D call. The CDR3 runs to 13 residues. V was clipped by 1 base and J by 6 bases, with 9 bases between them. Germline V gene sequence: CDR1 SGHDN, CDR2 FVKESK. The CDR3 DNA follows: TGTGCCAGCAGCCAAGTTCAGGCGAATGGCTACACCTTC. Its translation: CASSQVQANGYTF.

CDR3 residues: CASSPKTQLFF. Here the CDR3 DNA reads TGTGCCAGCAGTCCCAAGACTCAACTGTTTTTT. V usage is TRBV12-3 or TRBV12-4 and J usage is TRBJ1-4; no definite D call. The CDR3 contains 11 residues. The V and J ends lost 5 bases and 12 bases respectively, with 10 bases between them.

V gene TRBV29-1 combines with J gene TRBJ1-1; TRBD1 is a possible D gene (5 bases). This CDR3 region has 13 residues. CDR1 SQVTM and CDR2 ANQGSEA come from the germline V gene. The V end lost 6 bases, the J end lost 1 base, and 12 bases lay between the germline ends. The CDR3 protein is CSVAQDWNTEAFF. The CDR3 bases are TGCAGCGTCGCACAGGACTGGAACACTGAAGCTTTCTTT.

This clonotype was detected only once. The chain combines TRBV12-3 or TRBV12-4 with TRBJ1-2; perhaps TRBD1 as D (6 bases). The CDR3 covers 14 residues. V was clipped by 2 bases and J by 8 bases, with 15 bases between them. The CDR3 DNA reads as TGTGCCAGCAGTTTAAGCGGGGGCGCGAGGGGCTACACCTTC. Translated, it gives CASSLSGGARGYTF.

The chain has TRBV4-2 and TRBJ1-2, with TRBD1 identical over 10 bases. The CDR3 loop spans 15 amino acids. V lost 4 bases and J lost 2; bases outside the gene matches: 4. CDR1 and CDR2 from the germline V gene are LGHNA and YNFKEQ. In DNA form, the CDR3 reads TGTGCCAGCAGCCCAGACAGGGGGCACAACTATGGCTACACCTTC. It encodes CASSPDRGHNYGYTF.

V gene TRBV10-3 combines with J gene TRBJ2-5, with 7 bases matching TRBD1. The CDR3 contains 15 residues. Germline CDR1 reads ENHRY; CDR2 reads SYGVKD. The ends lost 4 bases at V and 1 base at J; junction bases unmatched: 6. Written as DNA, the CDR3 is TGTGCCATCAGTGGGGACAGAATCACCCAAGAGACCCAGTACTTC. This sequence encodes CAISGDRITQETQYF.

J is TRBJ2-5 and V is TRBV18; 7 bases fit TRBD2. Trimming removed 5 bases from V and 5 bases from J; junction bases left unmatched: 8. The CDR3 runs to 14 residues. Germline V gene sequence: CDR1 KGHSH, CDR2 LQKENI. In nucleotides, the CDR3 is TGTGCCAGCTCAAAGAGTGGACTAGTCGAGACCCAGTACTTC. Its translation: CASSKSGLVETQYF.

J is TRBJ2-7 and V is TRBV9, with TRBD1 matching over 8 bases. Germline V gene data show CDR1 as SGDLS and CDR2 as YYNGEE. The CDR3 has 15 amino acids. V trimming: 1 base; J trimming: 6 bases; junction bases outside the gene matches: 9. CDR3 sequence reads: CASSVTDRGSVEQYF. The CDR3, as DNA: TGTGCCAGCAGCGTAACTGACAGGGGCTCCGTCGAGCAGTACTTC. Combining the CDR3 with reference TRBV9 and TRBJ2-7 gives the whole variable domain DSGVTQTPKHLITATGQRVTLRCSPRSGDLSVYWYQQSLDQGLQFLIQYYNGEERAKGNILERFSAQQFPDLHSELNLSSLELGDSALYFCASSVTDRGSVEQYFGPGTRLTVT.

The CDR3 nucleotides are TGTGCCACCAGTGATTCCCGGACAGGGGGCACAGATACGCAGTATTTT. Protein product: CATSDSRTGGTDTQYF. The chain joins TRBV24-1 to TRBJ2-3; 9 positions agree with TRBD1. With 2 bases clipped from V and 1 base from J, the junction kept 3 bases outside the gene matches. Germline assignment: CDR1 KGHDR and CDR2 SFDVKD. The length of the CDR3 is 16 residues.

The rearrangement uses TRBV25-1 and TRBJ1-2; D is undetermined. Trimming took 3 bases from V and 1 from J, leaving 0 bases between them. The germline CDR1 and CDR2 sequences are MGHDK and SYGVNS. The CDR3 has 11 residues. Here the CDR3 reads CASSDNYGYTF. Written as DNA, the CDR3 is TGTGCCAGCAGTGATAACTATGGCTACACCTTC.

This chain connects TRBV24-1 to TRBJ2-1; TRBD2 matches at 12 bases. Germline CDR1 reads KGHDR; CDR2 reads SFDVKD. The V gene end was trimmed by 9 bases and the J gene end by 7 bases; junction bases not matched to a gene: 6. CDR3 size: 14 residues. CDR3 nucleotides: TGTGCCACCCCGACTAGCGGGAGAGGGAATGAGCAGTTCTTC. Protein: CATPTSGRGNEQFF.

This clonotype was seen just once. The V and J genes are TRBV24-1 and TRBJ2-5, with TRBD2 identical over 7 bases. CDR1 is KGHDR, CDR2 SFDVKD, per germline. This CDR3 is built from 17 residues. The V gene end was trimmed by 9 bases and the J gene end by 2 bases; junction bases not matched to a gene: 17. The CDR3 region has the DNA TGTGCCACCTCCGGGGCGGGGGAGGGCGTGGGGCAAGAGACCCAGTACTTC. Protein: CATSGAGEGVGQETQYF.

The chain uses TRBV12-3 or TRBV12-4 and TRBJ1-1, with unresolved D. The CDR3 is 14 residues long. The V end was cut by 7 bases, the J end by 6 bases, with 18 bases between. CDR3 region: CASNYRHQSAEAFF. In nucleotides, the CDR3 is TGTGCCAGCAACTATCGACACCAGTCTGCTGAAGCTTTCTTT.

The J gene is TRBJ1-3, the V gene TRBV7-8; D uncertain. With 2 bases removed from V and 1 base from J, the gap between germline ends came to 12 bases. Germline CDR1 and CDR2: SGHVS and FQNEAQ. The CDR3 consists of 16 residues. CDR3 DNA: TGTGCCAGCAGCTTAAGGATCGCAGTTTCTGGAAACACCATATATTTT. This sequence encodes CASSLRIAVSGNTIYF.